Each of the 5 T cell receptor beta chains below was sequenced from the same sample in a study of shared clonotypes between healthy human individuals. Sequencing was performed with immunoSEQ multiplex PCR; in TCRdb, only in-frame clones are kept and a portion is missing. The sample shows over a million clones, roughly 74% of them seen only once. Sequenced input: memory CD4+ T cells from PBMCs. Described subset: CD45RA-negative fraction. The receptors stem from a man younger than 35 in good health. Some clones in this sample may be carry-over from other donors' samples.

The chain links TRBV7-3 to TRBJ2-2; weak D call: TRBD2 (6 bases). This CDR3 has 15 amino acids. V lost 5 bases and J 6 bases, leaving 16 bases between the germline ends. Germline CDR1 reads SGHTA; CDR2 reads FQGTGA. CDR3 sequence reads: CASSASPRESGELFF. In nucleotides, the CDR3 is TGTGCCAGCAGCGCATCCCCACGGGAGTCCGGGGAGCTGTTTTTT. The full variable domain, its missing parts supplied by reference TRBV7-3 and TRBJ2-2, is GAGVSQTPSNKVTEKGKYVELRCDPISGHTALYWYRQSLGQGPEFLIYFQGTGAADDSGLPNDRFFAVRPEGSVSTLKIQRTERGDSAVYLCASSASPRESGELFFGEGSRLTVL.

The chain employs TRBV2 and TRBJ2-7; 7 bases line up with TRBD1. The CDR3 spans 14 residues. With 5 bases clipped from V and 2 bases from J, the junction kept 6 bases outside the gene matches. Germline values: CDR1 SNHLY, CDR2 FYNNEI. CDR3 nucleotide sequence: TGTGCCAGCAGTTTACAGGGGATCGCCTACGAGCAGTACTTC. The encoded protein is CASSLQGIAYEQYF.

The chain links TRBV7-3 to TRBJ2-1; D could derive from TRBD1 or TRBD2 (5 bases each). The CDR3 loop spans 18 amino acids. CDR1 is SGHTA and CDR2 is FQGTGA in the germline V gene. V lost 2 bases, J lost 3 bases, and 20 bases lay in between. This chain's CDR3 is CASSLWPDGTIGYNEQFF. The DNA for the CDR3 is TGTGCCAGCAGCTTATGGCCCGATGGGACCATTGGCTACAATGAGCAGTTCTTC.

Turning to this clone: An end of the junction differs from the germline gene, which may be a read error. This chain connects TRBV5-1 to TRBJ2-1; TRBD2 agrees at 11 bases. The CDR3 is 16 residues long. CDR1 and CDR2 (germline): SGHRS, YFSETQ. The CDR3: CASSVFSGRAYNEQFF. The DNA of the CDR3 is TGCGCCAGCAGCGTTTTTAGCGGGAGGGCCTATAATGAGCAGTTCTTC.

V usage is TRBV7-2 and J usage is TRBJ2-5, with 11 bases identical to TRBD2. With 2 bases clipped from V and 7 bases from J, the junction kept 15 bases outside the gene matches. CDR3 size: 18 residues. CDR1 is SGHTA and CDR2 is FQGNSA in the germline V gene. The CDR3 region is CASSLTGLAGGRRGTQYF. CDR3 DNA: TGTGCCAGCAGCTTAACTGGCTTAGCGGGAGGGCGTCGGGGGACCCAGTACTTC.